This T cell receptor beta chain was identified during a study of cytomegalovirus exposure and HLA in healthy donors. Across the whole study: The study placed less than 90% of its approximately 360 genotyped donors in the Caucasian-associated ancestry cluster.

Study-level findings and limits: Data from an earlier analysis indicated that most TCR beta V segments were productive either about 90% or about 30% of the time.

Remarks on this clone: What it binds is unknown.

The CDR3 loop spans 14 amino acids. Germline CDR1 MNHEY, CDR2 SMNVEV (reference sequence). The V end lost 1 base, the J end lost 5 bases, and 9 bases lay between the germline ends. The PCR used 60 Vbeta and 13 Jbeta primers. As handled by the study authors: Later, an analysis found about 80 million unique TCR beta chains, and approximately 10 million of these were shared. Here immunoSEQ multiplex PCR was the method, and the copy in TCRdb shows in-frame clones only, minus some. V and J calls plus clone size are reproduced from that table; the DNA served to infer D and trimming. Of 120,000 or so clones listed, around 84% are singletons.

Sequencing was carried out using PBMCs. The rearrangement links TRBV27 to TRBJ2-4; the D gene is possibly TRBD2 (6 bases). The source of this sequence is a woman aged 40 to 49 in good health and CMV-seronegative. The CDR3 DNA reads as TGTGCCAGCAGTTTATTCGGGGGTCAAAACATTCAGTACTTC. Its translation: CASSLFGGQNIQYF.